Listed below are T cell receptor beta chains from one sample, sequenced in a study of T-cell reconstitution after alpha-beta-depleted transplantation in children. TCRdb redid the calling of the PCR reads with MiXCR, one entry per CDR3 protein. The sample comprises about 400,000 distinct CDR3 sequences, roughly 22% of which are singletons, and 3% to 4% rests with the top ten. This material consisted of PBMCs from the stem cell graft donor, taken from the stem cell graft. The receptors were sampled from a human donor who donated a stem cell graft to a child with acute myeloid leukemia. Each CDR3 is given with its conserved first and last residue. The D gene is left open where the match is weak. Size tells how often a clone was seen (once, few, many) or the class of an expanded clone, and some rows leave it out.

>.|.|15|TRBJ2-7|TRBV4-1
CASSSTDLSSYEQYF
TGCGCCAGCAGCTCGACGGATCTTAGCTCCTACGAGCAGTACTTC
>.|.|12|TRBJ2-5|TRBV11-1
CASSPAGETQYF
TGTGCCAGCAGCCCCGCAGGAGAGACCCAGTACTTC
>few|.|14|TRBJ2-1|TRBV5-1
CASSPVTRGYEQFF
TGCGCCAGCAGCCCCGTTACCCGGGGGTATGAGCAGTTCTTC
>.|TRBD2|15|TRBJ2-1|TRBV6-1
CASSELAGEGNEQFF
TGTGCCAGCAGTGAACTAGCGGGAGAAGGCAATGAGCAGTTCTTC
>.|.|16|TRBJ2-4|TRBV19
CASSRPLDLAKNIQYF
TGTGCCAGTAGTCGACCTCTGGACTTAGCCAAAAACATTCAGTACTTC
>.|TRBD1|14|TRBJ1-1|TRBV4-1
CASSHGQVLDEAFF
TGCGCCAGCAGCCACGGACAGGTTCTCGATGAAGCTTTCTTT
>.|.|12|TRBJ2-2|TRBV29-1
CSGGQNTGELFF
TGCAGCGGGGGACAGAACACCGGGGAGCTGTTTTTT
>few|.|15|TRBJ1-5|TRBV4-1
CASSATGISNQPQHF
TGCGCCAGCAGCGCTACAGGTATCAGCAATCAGCCCCAGCATTTT
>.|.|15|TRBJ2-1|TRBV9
CASSDGESSYNEQFF
TGTGCCAGCAGCGACGGGGAGAGCTCCTACAATGAGCAGTTCTTC
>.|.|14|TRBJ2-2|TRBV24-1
CATSDVRWTGELFF
TGTGCCACCAGTGATGTTAGATGGACCGGGGAGCTGTTTTTT
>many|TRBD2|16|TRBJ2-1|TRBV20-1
CSARGLSGASYNEQFF
TGCAGTGCTAGGGGGCTCAGCGGGGCCTCCTACAATGAGCAGTTCTTC
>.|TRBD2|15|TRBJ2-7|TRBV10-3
CAIGRTSGSPGEQYF
TGTGCCATCGGGAGGACTAGCGGGAGTCCGGGGGAGCAGTACTTC
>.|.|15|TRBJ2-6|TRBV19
CASSKTGGGANVLTF
TGTGCCAGTAGTAAAACAGGTGGTGGGGCCAACGTCCTGACTTTC
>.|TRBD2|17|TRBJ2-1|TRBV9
CASSVDRAGAHYNEQFF
TGTGCCAGCAGCGTAGATCGAGCGGGAGCGCACTACAATGAGCAGTTCTTC
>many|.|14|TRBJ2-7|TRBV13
CASSSKGVAHEQYF
TGTGCCAGCAGCTCCAAGGGGGTTGCCCACGAGCAGTACTTC
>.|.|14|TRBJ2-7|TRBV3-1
CASSQARRGTEQYF
TGTGCCAGCAGCCAAGCCCGGAGAGGTACTGAGCAGTACTTC
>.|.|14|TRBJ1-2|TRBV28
CASSPSGGAYGYTF
TGTGCCAGCAGTCCCAGCGGGGGGGCGTATGGCTACACCTTC
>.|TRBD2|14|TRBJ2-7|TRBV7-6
CASSNLAGANEQYF
TGTGCCAGCAGCAACCTAGCGGGAGCCAACGAGCAGTACTTC
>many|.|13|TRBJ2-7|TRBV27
CASRPDTTYEQYF
TGTGCCAGCAGGCCGGACACTACCTACGAGCAGTACTTC
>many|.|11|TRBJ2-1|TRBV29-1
CSAVGVNEQFF
TGCAGCGCAGTGGGGGTCAATGAGCAGTTCTTC
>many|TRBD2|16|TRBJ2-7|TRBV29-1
CSAKGRAGELYYEQYF
TGCAGCGCCAAAGGACGTGCGGGAGAATTGTACTACGAGCAGTACTTC
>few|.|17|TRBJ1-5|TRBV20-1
CSALGGTQIYSNQPQHF
TGCAGTGCTCTGGGGGGGACACAAATTTATAGCAATCAGCCCCAGCATTTT
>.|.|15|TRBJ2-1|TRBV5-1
CASREQGNGYNEQFF
TGCGCCAGCAGAGAACAGGGTAACGGGTACAATGAGCAGTTCTTC
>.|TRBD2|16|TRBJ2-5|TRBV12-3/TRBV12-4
CASSSSGTSGKETQYF
TGTGCCAGCAGTTCCTCCGGGACTAGCGGGAAAGAGACCCAGTACTTC
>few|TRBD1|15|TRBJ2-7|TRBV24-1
CATSDPDRGGGEQYF
TGTGCCACCAGTGACCCTGACAGGGGAGGAGGCGAGCAGTACTTC
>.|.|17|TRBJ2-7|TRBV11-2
CASSLEIGAVSSYEQYF
TGTGCCAGCAGCTTAGAAATCGGGGCGGTAAGCTCCTACGAGCAGTACTTC
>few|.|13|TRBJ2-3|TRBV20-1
CSAKGGSTDTQYF
TGCAGTGCTAAAGGGGGGTCCACAGATACGCAGTATTTT
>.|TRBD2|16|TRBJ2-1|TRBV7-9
CASSSGLAGGYDEQFF
TGTGCCAGCAGCTCTGGACTAGCGGGAGGGTACGATGAGCAGTTCTTC
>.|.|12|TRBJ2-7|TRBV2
CASSTSSGTKYF
TGTGCCAGCAGTACTAGCTCCGGGACAAAGTACTTC
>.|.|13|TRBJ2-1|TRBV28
CASIQGDRNEQFF
TGTGCCAGCATACAGGGAGATCGCAATGAGCAGTTCTTC
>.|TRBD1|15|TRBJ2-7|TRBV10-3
CAISEAGQANYEQYF
TGTGCCATCAGTGAGGCGGGACAGGCAAACTACGAGCAGTACTTC
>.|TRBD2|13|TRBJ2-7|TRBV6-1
CASRSTSGYEQYF
TGTGCCAGCAGGTCGACTAGCGGATACGAGCAGTACTTC
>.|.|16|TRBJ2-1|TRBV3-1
CASSQRHRALYNEQFF
TGTGCCAGCAGCCAACGACACCGTGCCCTCTACAATGAGCAGTTCTTC
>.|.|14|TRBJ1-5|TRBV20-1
CSASHSKPNQPQHF
TGCAGTGCTAGCCACAGCAAACCCAATCAGCCCCAGCATTTT
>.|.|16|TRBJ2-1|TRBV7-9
CASSLVPSSADNEQFF
TGTGCCAGCAGCTTAGTTCCTAGCTCGGCCGACAATGAGCAGTTCTTC
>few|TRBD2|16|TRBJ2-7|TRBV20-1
CSARKAGLLNPYEQYF
TGCAGTGCTAGAAAAGCGGGACTACTTAACCCCTACGAGCAGTACTTC
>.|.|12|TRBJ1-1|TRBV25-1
CASSAHVVGAFF
TGTGCCAGCAGTGCCCACGTGGTGGGAGCTTTCTTT
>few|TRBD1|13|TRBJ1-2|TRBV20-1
CSAPWDSGGGYTF
TGCAGTGCTCCCTGGGACAGCGGCGGCGGCTACACCTTC
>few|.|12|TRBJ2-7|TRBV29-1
CSVGMGVEEQYF
TGCAGCGTTGGCATGGGAGTTGAAGAGCAGTACTTC
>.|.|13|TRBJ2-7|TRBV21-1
CASRPTGPYEQYF
TGTGCCAGCAGACCCACAGGACCCTACGAGCAGTACTTC
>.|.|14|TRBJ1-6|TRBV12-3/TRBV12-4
CASSPAPYNSPLHF
TGTGCCAGCAGTCCGGCCCCCTATAATTCACCCCTCCACTTT